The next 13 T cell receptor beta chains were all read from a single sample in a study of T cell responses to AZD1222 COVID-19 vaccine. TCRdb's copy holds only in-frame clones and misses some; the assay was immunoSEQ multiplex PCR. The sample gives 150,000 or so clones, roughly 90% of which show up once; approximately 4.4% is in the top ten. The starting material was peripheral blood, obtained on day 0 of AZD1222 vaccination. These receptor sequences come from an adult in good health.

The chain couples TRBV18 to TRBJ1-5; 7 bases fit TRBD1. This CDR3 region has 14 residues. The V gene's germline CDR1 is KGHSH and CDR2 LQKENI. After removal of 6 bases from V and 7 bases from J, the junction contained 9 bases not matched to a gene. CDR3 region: CASSAIQGNQPQHF. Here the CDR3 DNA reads TGTGCCAGCTCGGCGATACAGGGGAACCAGCCCCAGCATTTT. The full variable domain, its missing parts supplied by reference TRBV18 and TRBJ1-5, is NAGVMQNPRHLVRRRGQEARLRCSPMKGHSHVYWYRQLPEEGLKFMVYLQKENIIDESGMPKERFSAEFPKEGPSILRIQQVVRGDSAAYFCASSAIQGNQPQHFGDGTRLSIL.

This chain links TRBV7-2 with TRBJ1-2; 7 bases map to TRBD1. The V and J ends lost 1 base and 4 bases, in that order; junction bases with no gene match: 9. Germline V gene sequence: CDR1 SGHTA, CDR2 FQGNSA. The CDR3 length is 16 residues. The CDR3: CASSLDRDSYRYGYTF. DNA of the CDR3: TGTGCCAGCAGCTTAGACCGGGACAGCTATCGCTATGGCTACACCTTC.

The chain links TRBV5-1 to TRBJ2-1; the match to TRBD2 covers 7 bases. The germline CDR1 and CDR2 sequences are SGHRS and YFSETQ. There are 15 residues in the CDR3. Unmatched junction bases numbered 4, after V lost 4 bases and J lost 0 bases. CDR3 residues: CASSLGEGSYNEQFF. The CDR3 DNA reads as TGCGCCAGCAGCCTAGGGGAGGGCTCCTACAATGAGCAGTTCTTC.

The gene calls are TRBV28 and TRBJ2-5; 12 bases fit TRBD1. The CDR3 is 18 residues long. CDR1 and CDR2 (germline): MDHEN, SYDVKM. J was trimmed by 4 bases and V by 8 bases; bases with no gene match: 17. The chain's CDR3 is CASGIAGTGGAWGETQYF. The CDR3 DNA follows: TGTGCCAGCGGAATCGCCGGGACAGGGGGCGCGTGGGGAGAGACCCAGTACTTC.

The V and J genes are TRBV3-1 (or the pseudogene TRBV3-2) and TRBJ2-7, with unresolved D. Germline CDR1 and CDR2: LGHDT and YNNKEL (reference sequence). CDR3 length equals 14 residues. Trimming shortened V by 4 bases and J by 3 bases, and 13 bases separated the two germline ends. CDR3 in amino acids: CASSRSPTDYEQYF. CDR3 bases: TGTGCCAGCAGCCGTTCACCGACTGACTACGAGCAGTACTTC.

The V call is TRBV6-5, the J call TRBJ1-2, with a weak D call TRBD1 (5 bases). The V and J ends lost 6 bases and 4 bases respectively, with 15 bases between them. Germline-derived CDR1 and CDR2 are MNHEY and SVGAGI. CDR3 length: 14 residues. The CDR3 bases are TGTGCCAGCAGCCCCCGGGGCAGGGCCTATGGCTACACCTTC. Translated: CASSPRGRAYGYTF.

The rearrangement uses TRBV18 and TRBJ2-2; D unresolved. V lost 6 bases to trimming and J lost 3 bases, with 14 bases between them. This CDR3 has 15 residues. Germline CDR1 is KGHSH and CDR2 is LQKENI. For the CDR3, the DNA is TGTGCCAGCTCTTCTAGTCAAGTCGACACCGGGGAGCTGTTTTTT. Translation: CASSSSQVDTGELFF.

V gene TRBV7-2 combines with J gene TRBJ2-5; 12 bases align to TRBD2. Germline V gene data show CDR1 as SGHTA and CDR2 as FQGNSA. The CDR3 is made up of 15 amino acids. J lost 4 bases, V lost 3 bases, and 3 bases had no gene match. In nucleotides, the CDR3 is TGTGCCAGCAGCTTGACTAGCGGGAGTAGAGAGACCCAGTACTTC. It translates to CASSLTSGSRETQYF.

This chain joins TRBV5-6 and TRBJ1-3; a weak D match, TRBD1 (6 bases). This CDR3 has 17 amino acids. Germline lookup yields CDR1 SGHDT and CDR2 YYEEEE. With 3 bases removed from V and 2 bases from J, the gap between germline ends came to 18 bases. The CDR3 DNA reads TGTGCCAGCAGCTATTCTGGACAGCAGAACCCTGGAAACACCATATATTTT. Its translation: CASSYSGQQNPGNTIYF.

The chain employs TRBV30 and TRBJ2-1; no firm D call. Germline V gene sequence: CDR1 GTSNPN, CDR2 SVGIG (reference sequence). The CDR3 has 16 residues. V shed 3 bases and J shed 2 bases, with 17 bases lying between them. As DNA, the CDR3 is TGTGCCTGGAGCCCATCAAGTAGGAGCCCCTACAATGAGCAGTTCTTC. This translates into CAWSPSSRSPYNEQFF.

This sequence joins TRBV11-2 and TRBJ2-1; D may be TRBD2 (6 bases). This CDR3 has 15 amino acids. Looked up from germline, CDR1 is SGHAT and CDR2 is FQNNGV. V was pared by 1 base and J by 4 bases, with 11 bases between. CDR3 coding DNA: TGTGCCAGCAGCTTAGGGCTAGCGTTTTACAATGAGCAGTTCTTC. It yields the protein CASSLGLAFYNEQFF.

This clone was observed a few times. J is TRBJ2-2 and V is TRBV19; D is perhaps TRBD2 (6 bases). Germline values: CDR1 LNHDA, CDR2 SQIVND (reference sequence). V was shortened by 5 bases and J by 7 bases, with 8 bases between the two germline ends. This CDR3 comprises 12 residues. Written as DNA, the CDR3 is TGTGCCAGTAGTGTCGGGAGCGGGGAGCTGTTTTTT. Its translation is CASSVGSGELFF.

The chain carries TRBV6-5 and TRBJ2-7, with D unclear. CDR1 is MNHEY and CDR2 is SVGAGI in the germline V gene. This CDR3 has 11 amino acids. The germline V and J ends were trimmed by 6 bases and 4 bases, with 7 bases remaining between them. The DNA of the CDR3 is TGTGCCAGCAGCCCCTTTTACGAGCAGTACTTC. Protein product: CASSPFYEQYF.